Following are 16 T cell receptor beta chains from one sample sequenced in a study of T cell repertoires in cytomegalovirus infection. TCRdb analysed the reads with MiXCR anew, one entry per CDR3 protein. Counted here are some 900,000 distinct CDR3 sequences, 30% to 35% occurring once; the ten biggest clones make up roughly an eighth. No antigen has been assigned to these receptors. Sample: cultured CD8+ T cells from PBMCs, taken from culture after CMV antigen stimulation. The source is a human donor in good health (CMV status not recorded). Some clones in this sample may be carry-over from other donors' samples.

This clonotype appeared a few times. The V call is TRBV7-8, the J call TRBJ2-1; D possibly corresponds to TRBD2 (7 bases). Germline loops: CDR1 SGHVS, CDR2 FQNEAQ. V was clipped by 8 bases and J by 1 base, with 12 bases between them. This CDR3 is built from 14 residues. Here the CDR3 DNA reads TGTGCCAGCGGAGGGGGGGGGTCCTACAATGAGCAGTTCTTC. Residues: CASGGGGSYNEQFF.

This clonotype was seen repeatedly, ten times or more. The chain has TRBV7-9 and TRBJ1-4; D ambiguous. V gave up 4 bases and J gave up 3 bases, with 12 bases separating them. CDR3 length: 15 residues. CDR1 and CDR2 from the germline V gene are SEHNR and FQNEAQ (reference sequence). The CDR3 DNA is TGTGCCAGCAGCTCCCGGGCGAAGCCTAATGAAAAACTGTTTTTT. Protein product: CASSSRAKPNEKLFF.

This chain joins TRBV6-6 and TRBJ1-1, with D tentatively TRBD1 (5 bases). Germline-derived CDR1 and CDR2 are MNHNY and SVGAGI (reference sequence). V was trimmed by 6 bases and J by 5 bases, leaving 19 bases between them. The CDR3 extends over 15 amino acids. The CDR3 bases are TGTGCCAGCAGCTATACCTCGGGGGTTGGAACTGAAGCTTTCTTT. This encodes CASSYTSGVGTEAFF.

This clonotype was found a few times. The chain recombines TRBV5-4 with TRBJ2-1; the match to TRBD2 covers 12 bases. The CDR3 is 17 amino acids. Per the germline V gene, CDR1 is SGHNT and CDR2 is YYREEE (reference sequence). Trimming took 4 bases from V and 6 from J; bases not matched to a gene: 11. CDR3 bases: TGTGCCAGCAGCCTCGGACTAGCGGGACCCCGAAGCAATGAGCAGTTCTTC. It is translated as CASSLGLAGPRSNEQFF.

V is TRBV12-3 or TRBV12-4 and J is TRBJ2-2, with TRBD1 matching 7 bases. The V segment lost 0 bases and the J segment 6 bases; nucleotides outside the gene matches: 7. The CDR3 extends over 16 amino acids. In nucleotides, the CDR3 is TGTGCCAGCAGTTTAGCGTGGACAGGCCGACCCGGGGAGCTGTTTTTT. Translating gives CASSLAWTGRPGELFF.

J is TRBJ2-5 and V is TRBV6-5; maybe TRBD1 (6 bases). This CDR3 has 14 amino acids. V was pared by 4 bases and J by 5 bases, with 14 bases between. Per the germline V gene, CDR1 is MNHEY and CDR2 is SVGAGI. The CDR3 loop reads CASSLHRALETQYF. CDR3 sequence (DNA): TGTGCCAGCAGTTTACACAGGGCCCTGGAGACCCAGTACTTC.

The chain has TRBV20-1 and TRBJ2-3; D tentatively reads TRBD1 or TRBD2 (5 bases each). The CDR3 consists of 13 residues. Trimming cost V 1 base and J 2 bases, with 7 bases left between them. Per the germline V gene, CDR1 is DFQATT and CDR2 is SNEGSKA (reference sequence). CDR3 amino acids: CSARGGYTDTQYF. In nucleotides, the CDR3 is TGCAGTGCTAGAGGGGGGTACACAGATACGCAGTATTTT.

This clonotype was seen a few times. This sequence joins TRBV9 and TRBJ1-5, with D maybe TRBD1 (6 bases). Germline V CDR1 and CDR2: SGDLS, YYNGEE. The CDR3 contains 15 residues. The V end was cut by 0 bases, the J end by 4 bases, with 11 bases between. In DNA form, the CDR3 reads TGTGCCAGCAGCGTAGGGGGGCTCGGGAATCAGCCCCAGCATTTT. It codes for CASSVGGLGNQPQHF.

This sequence joins TRBV4-1 and TRBJ1-2, with D maybe TRBD1 (5 bases). With 4 bases removed from V and 4 bases from J, the gap between germline ends came to 16 bases. Germline V CDR1 and CDR2: MGHRA, YSYEKL. The CDR3 is 15 residues long. The CDR3 DNA is TGCGCCAGCAGCCCGGGGGAAGGCGGGGGCTATGGCTACACCTTC. It encodes CASSPGEGGGYGYTF.

Concerning this clonotype itself: A much larger clonotype is one base distant, so this may be a read error. Because the CDR3 is missing its conserved closing phenylalanine or tryptophan, this is likely a read error. This rearrangement joins TRBV11-2 to TRBJ2-1; the match to TRBD2 covers 11 bases. The CDR3 is made up of 15 amino acids. The J segment lost 5 bases and the V segment lost 4 bases, leaving 4 bases of the junction unmatched. Germline-derived CDR1 and CDR2 are SGHAT and FQNNGV. The DNA for the CDR3 is TGTGCCAGCAGCTCGGGACTAGCGGACAACAATGAGCAGTTCCTC. Its protein is CASSSGLADNNEQFL.

This clonotype was found a few times. The rearrangement links TRBV12-3 or TRBV12-4 to TRBJ2-3; tentatively, D is TRBD1 (6 bases). Trimming pared 5 bases from V and 5 bases from J, leaving 17 bases between. The CDR3 spans 15 residues. The CDR3 nucleotides are TGTGCCAGCAGTCCAACAGGGATCGAGGGAGATACGCAGTATTTT. It yields the protein CASSPTGIEGDTQYF.

The CDR3 nucleotides read TGTGCCATCCGGACAGGGAACAATCAGCCCCAGCATTTT. It translates to CAIRTGNNQPQHF. The chain has TRBV2 and TRBJ1-5; TRBD1 aligns across 8 bases. The CDR3 totals 13 residues. J was trimmed by 3 bases and V by 10 bases; bases with no gene match: 5. Germline CDR1 is SNHLY and CDR2 is FYNNEI.

This clonotype appeared a few times. The rearrangement links TRBV28 to TRBJ1-5; 9 nucleotides match TRBD1. The CDR3 loop spans 17 amino acids. V gave up 2 bases and J gave up 1 base; unmatched junction bases: 6. Germline V gene data show CDR1 as MDHEN and CDR2 as SYDVKM. Here the CDR3 DNA reads TGTGCCAGCAGTTTAGGGGTCGGGACAGGGAGCAATCAGCCCCAGCATTTT. It specifies CASSLGVGTGSNQPQHF. Drawing the rest from reference TRBV28 and TRBJ1-5, the complete variable domain is DVKVTQSSRYLVKRTGEKVFLECVQDMDHENMFWYRQDPGLGLRLIYFSYDVKMKEKGDIPEGYSVSREKKERFSLILESASTNQTSMYLCASSLGVGTGSNQPQHFGDGTRLSIL.

This clonotype has just one count. The rearrangement uses TRBV6-6 and TRBJ2-7; weak D call: TRBD2 (7 bases). Germline V gives CDR1 MNHNY, CDR2 SVGAGI (reference sequence). CDR3 length: 14 residues. Trimming stripped 8 bases from V and 0 bases from J, with 14 bases between. The CDR3 spells CASSGGGSSYEQYV. The CDR3 coding sequence is TGTGCCAGCTCCGGGGGCGGGAGCTCCTACGAGCAGTACGTC.

This clonotype appeared many times. V usage is TRBV4-1 and J usage is TRBJ1-5, with D possibly matching TRBD1 (5 bases). CDR1 MGHRA and CDR2 YSYEKL come from the germline V gene. The germline V and J ends were trimmed by 3 bases and 3 bases, with 9 bases remaining between them. The CDR3 is 14 residues long. CDR3 protein: CASSHTDTNQPQHF. For the CDR3, the DNA is TGCGCCAGCAGCCATACGGACACCAATCAGCCCCAGCATTTT.

This clonotype was detected only a few times. The chain links TRBV12-3 or TRBV12-4 to TRBJ1-3, with 7 bases matching TRBD1. The CDR3 is made up of 14 amino acids. The V segment lost 5 bases and the J segment 2 bases; nucleotides outside the gene matches: 3. CDR3 residues: CASSKTGTGNTIYF. The DNA for the CDR3 is TGTGCCAGCAGTAAGACAGGGACTGGAAACACCATATATTTT.